This T cell receptor (beta chain) is drawn from a study of T cells after yellow fever vaccination. Germline CDR1 LGHDT, CDR2 YNNKEL (reference sequence). The CDR3 has 15 residues. Unmatched junction bases numbered 4, after V lost 0 bases and J lost 4 bases. 5'RACE template switching produced TCR cDNA carrying a universal primer site and UMIs. TCRdb re-called the 5' RACE reads with MiXCR, one entry per CDR3 protein. Of around 550,000 distinct CDR3 sequences in the sample, roughly a fifth were seen once. General observations from the study: The bulk population could contribute abundant contaminating clonotypes to FACS-sorted repertoires. Reappearance after the booster was observed for most primary-vaccination clones (roughly 95% CD4, about 90% CD8).

This clonotype was seen a handful of times. Its matching antigen is unknown. This sequence joins TRBV3-1 and TRBJ2-5; 8 nucleotides match TRBD2. The source of this sequence is a man under 40 who received the YFV17D yellow fever vaccine. Source: PBMCs, taken 15 days after the yellow fever booster vaccination. Here the CDR3 reads CASSQDRLAGETQYF. CDR3 DNA: TGTGCCAGCAGCCAAGATCGGCTAGCGGGAGAGACCCAGTACTTC.